The rows below give T cell receptor beta chains drawn from one sample of a study of OX40 agonist ivuxolimab in advanced cancers. Sequencing used immunoSEQ multiplex PCR; TCRdb keeps in-frame clones, though not all of them. Of some 70,000 clones listed, approximately 85% were seen once; the top ten hold roughly 0.4%. The sample in question was CD4+ or CD8+ T cells sorted from blood, obtained in a trial of the OX40 agonist ivuxolimab. Every receptor here comes from an adult with an advanced solid tumor such as melanoma, head and neck, liver or kidney cancer. The CDR3 runs from the conserved cysteine through the conserved F or W.

TRBJ2-5	TRBV7-3	CASSRRARARGETQYF
TRBJ1-2	TRBV5-1	CASSVTGEENYGYTF
TRBJ2-5	TRBV7-2	CASSLSMGASQETQYF
TRBJ1-4	TRBV19	CASRAGQINEKLFF
TRBJ1-4	TRBV19	CASSSESNEKLFF
TRBJ2-7	TRBV7-2	CASSIDPKVEQYF
TRBJ2-7	TRBV5-1	CASSLVGTQANEQYF
TRBJ2-1	TRBV7-9	CASSLVVGGEYNEQFF
TRBJ1-1	TRBV6-4	CASSGEGRVTEAFF
TRBJ1-4	TRBV6-1	CATETGTREKLFF
TRBJ1-1	TRBV7-9	CASSLQVNTEAFF
TRBJ2-3	TRBV18	CASSPGSVADTQYF
TRBJ1-2	TRBV9	CASSADSLFNYGYTF
TRBJ1-3	TRBV10-3	CAISESNFQSRGSGNTIYF
TRBJ2-5	TRBV7-2	CASSLGSGAGAQYF
TRBJ1-2	TRBV30	CAWNRDRGLGGYTF
TRBJ1-2	TRBV7-2	CASSLGHGNYGYTF
TRBJ1-5	TRBV4-1	CASSLGRGQPQHF
TRBJ1-2	TRBV7-2	CASSFRTANYGYTF
TRBJ1-3	TRBV7-9	CASSLKVRDRGGNTIYF
TRBJ2-5	TRBV9	CASSQSAGFQETQYF
TRBJ2-5	TRBV18	CASSPERKETQYF
TRBJ2-1	TRBV18	CASSPRGRHNEQFF
TRBJ1-2	TRBV6-1	CASSEGGGYGYTF
TRBJ2-6	TRBV5-1	CASSKLQISGANVLTF
TRBJ1-4	TRBV5-5	CASSLEGRDEKLFF
TRBJ2-7	TRBV19	CASSSVGGFEQYF
TRBJ2-1	TRBV7-9	CASTWLPYNEQFF
TRBJ1-6	TRBV6-4	CASRPHHSSPLHF
TRBJ2-2	TRBV7-8	CASSNFGVTGELFF
TRBJ1-1	TRBV18	CASSRGVGNTEAFF
TRBJ2-3	TRBV28	CASSLGLADRTDTQYF
TRBJ1-1	TRBV18	CASSQTVNTEAFF
TRBJ2-1	TRBV5-4	CASSLRTSGYNEQFF
TRBJ1-5	TRBV2	CASRETTSQPQHF
TRBJ2-7	TRBV6-6	CASSWDAKSYEQYF